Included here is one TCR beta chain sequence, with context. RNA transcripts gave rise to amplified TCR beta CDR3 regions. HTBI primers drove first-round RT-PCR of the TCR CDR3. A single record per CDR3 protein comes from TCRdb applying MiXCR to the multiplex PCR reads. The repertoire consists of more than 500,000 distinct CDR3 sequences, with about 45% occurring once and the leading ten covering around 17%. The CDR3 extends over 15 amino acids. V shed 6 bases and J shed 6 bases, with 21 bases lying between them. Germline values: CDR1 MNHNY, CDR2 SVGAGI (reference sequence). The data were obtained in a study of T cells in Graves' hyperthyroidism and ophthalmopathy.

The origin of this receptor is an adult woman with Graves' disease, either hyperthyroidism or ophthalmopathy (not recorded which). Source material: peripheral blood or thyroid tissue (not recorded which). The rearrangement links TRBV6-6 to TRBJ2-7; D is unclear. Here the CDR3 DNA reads TGTGCCAGCAGAACCACAAACCCAGGATCTTGCGAGCAGTACTTC. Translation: CASRTTNPGSCEQYF.